This T cell receptor beta chain was recorded in a study of blood T cell repertoires in COVID-19. Study summary: Material from acute and convalescent COVID-19 was sourced from the United States, Italy and Spain. PBMCs, B-cell-depleted T cells, or T cells provided the cDNA or gDNA that made up the material.

With 5 bases removed from V and 3 bases from J, the gap between germline ends came to 11 bases. This CDR3 comprises 13 residues. As handled by the study authors: Amplification from reference gene primers served as the basis for estimated nucleated cell counts. The protocol was immunoSEQ multiplex PCR, while the TCRdb copy is restricted to in-frame clones and leaves out a portion. D and trimming come from the DNA, and the V and J calls and clone size come from that table. This table has 110,000 or so clones, roughly 85% appearing once. The sequence came from a human donor in a cohort sampled during active COVID-19. Sequences were obtained from peripheral blood. The chain has TRBV12-3 or TRBV12-4 and TRBJ2-7, with D perhaps matching TRBD2 (6 bases). CDR3 residues: CASSLAEGYEQYF. In DNA, the CDR3 is TGTGCCAGCAGTCTCGCGGAGGGCTACGAGCAGTACTTC.